Listed below are T cell receptor beta chains from one sample, sequenced in a study of CD8 T cells in ankylosing spondylitis. TCRdb fed the 5' RACE reads into MiXCR, producing one record per CDR3 protein. The repertoire holds roughly 200,000 distinct CDR3 sequences, with 9.5% to 15% as singletons. The sample consisted of blood, either unsorted or a sorted T cell fraction (not recorded which). All receptors derive from a male donor with ankylosing spondylitis or in good health (not recorded which). Each CDR3 is given with its conserved first and last residue. Fields, in order: clone size, D gene, J gene, V gene, CDR3 DNA, CDR3 protein. A D gene is named only where the DNA matches it firmly. Size is stated for part of the rows, as once, few or many counts, or as a class when the clone is expanded.

size: few
D: NA
J: TRBJ2-1
V: TRBV6-5
DNA: TGTGCCAGCAGTTACTCGTCAGACGGCTTGCAGTTCTTC
CDR3: CASSYSSDGLQFF

size: few
D: NA
J: TRBJ2-1
V: TRBV2
DNA: TGTGCCAGCAGGGTGGCACCAAATGAGCAGTTCTTC
CDR3: CASRVAPNEQFF

size: NA
D: NA
J: TRBJ2-1
V: TRBV12-3/TRBV12-4
DNA: TGTGCCAGCAGTCCGAGCGGTTTGGCAAATGAGCAGTTCTTC
CDR3: CASSPSGLANEQFF

size: many
D: NA
J: TRBJ1-1
V: TRBV5-1
DNA: TGCGCCAGCAGAGCCGGTATTTGGGACACCACGTCTGAAGCTTTCTTT
CDR3: CASRAGIWDTTSEAFF

size: NA
D: TRBD2
J: TRBJ2-1
V: TRBV6-5
DNA: TGTGCCAGCAGTTATGGACTAGCGGGAGAGGGCTACAATGAGCAGTTCTTC
CDR3: CASSYGLAGEGYNEQFF

size: NA
D: TRBD2
J: TRBJ2-1
V: TRBV9
DNA: TGTGCCAGCAGCGTAGTAGGGACTAGCGGGGGGCCTTACAATGAGCAGTTCTTC
CDR3: CASSVVGTSGGPYNEQFF

size: few
D: TRBD2
J: TRBJ2-7
V: TRBV20-1
DNA: TGCAGTGCTAGGGGAACTAGCGGGAGGAACGAGCAGTACTTC
CDR3: CSARGTSGRNEQYF

size: few
D: NA
J: TRBJ2-7
V: TRBV4-1
DNA: TGCGCCAGCAGCCAAGACCGACAGGACTACGAGCAGTACTTC
CDR3: CASSQDRQDYEQYF

size: few
D: NA
J: TRBJ1-1
V: TRBV27
DNA: TGTGCCAGCAGTTTGGCCCATTTTTTAGGCACTGAAGCTTTCTTT
CDR3: CASSLAHFLGTEAFF

size: many
D: TRBD1
J: TRBJ2-7
V: TRBV27
DNA: TGTGCCAGCAGTTTCGGGGACAGCTCCTACGAGCAGTACTTC
CDR3: CASSFGDSSYEQYF

size: few
D: TRBD2
J: TRBJ2-3
V: TRBV27
DNA: TGTGCCAGCAGTTTCCGGCCGGGGGGAGGGCTTACAGATACGCAGTATTTT
CDR3: CASSFRPGGGLTDTQYF

size: medium-sized
D: NA
J: TRBJ2-7
V: TRBV20-1
DNA: TGCAGTGCTAGAGAGGCCAGGGATTACGAGCAGTACTTC
CDR3: CSAREARDYEQYF

size: few
D: TRBD2
J: TRBJ2-3
V: TRBV6-2/TRBV6-3
DNA: TGTGCCACTGGGGGGGATCTAGCGGCCCCTAGGCAAGATACGCAGTATTTT
CDR3: CATGGDLAAPRQDTQYF

size: few
D: TRBD1
J: TRBJ2-7
V: TRBV7-9
DNA: TGTGCCAGCAGTTGGGGACAGGGGGCAACCTACGAGCAGTACTTC
CDR3: CASSWGQGATYEQYF

size: NA
D: TRBD1
J: TRBJ2-7
V: TRBV20-1
DNA: TGCAGTGCTAGAGATGGGGGGACAGGGGCCCCCCACGAGCAGTACTTC
CDR3: CSARDGGTGAPHEQYF

size: few
D: NA
J: TRBJ2-1
V: TRBV20-1
DNA: TGCAGTGCTAGAGATCCACAGGCCATCAGGAATGAGCAGTTCTTC
CDR3: CSARDPQAIRNEQFF

size: many
D: TRBD1
J: TRBJ1-1
V: TRBV11-1
DNA: TGTGCCAGCAGCCTAGCCGGGACAGGAGGGGGCCGGAACACTGAAGCTTTCTTT
CDR3: CASSLAGTGGGRNTEAFF

size: many
D: NA
J: TRBJ2-2
V: TRBV5-1
DNA: TGCGCCAGCAGCTTGGAGGTGTCGCAAGGACTCGCCGGGGAGCTGTTTTTT
CDR3: CASSLEVSQGLAGELFF

size: many
D: NA
J: TRBJ2-1
V: TRBV5-5
DNA: TGTGCCAGCAGCTTATGGGGGCCTCTGTACAATGAGCAGTTCTTC
CDR3: CASSLWGPLYNEQFF

size: few
D: NA
J: TRBJ1-6
V: TRBV4-1
DNA: TGCGCCAGCAGCCAAGTGAGGGGTAATTCACCCCTCCACTTT
CDR3: CASSQVRGNSPLHF

size: NA
D: NA
J: TRBJ2-7
V: TRBV2
DNA: TGTGCCAGCAGTACTCCGGGAGACCATAGCTCCTACGAGCAGTACTTC
CDR3: CASSTPGDHSSYEQYF

size: few
D: NA
J: TRBJ1-4
V: TRBV2
DNA: TGTGCCAGCAGGACAGTTGCAACTAATGAAAAACTGTTTTTT
CDR3: CASRTVATNEKLFF

size: few
D: TRBD1
J: TRBJ2-7
V: TRBV30
DNA: TGTGCCTGGGGGACAGGGGACGAGCAGTACTTC
CDR3: CAWGTGDEQYF

size: few
D: NA
J: TRBJ2-4
V: TRBV2
DNA: TGTGCCAGCAGTGAAGGGCCTCCGGCCAAAAACATTCAGTACTTC
CDR3: CASSEGPPAKNIQYF

size: few
D: NA
J: TRBJ1-1
V: TRBV11-2
DNA: TGTGCCAGCAGCACCACCGGGACGTTCATGAACACTGAAGCTTTCTTT
CDR3: CASSTTGTFMNTEAFF

size: NA
D: NA
J: TRBJ2-1
V: TRBV27
DNA: TGTGCCAGCAAAGCTTACAATGAGCAGTTCTTC
CDR3: CASKAYNEQFF

size: many
D: TRBD2
J: TRBJ2-7
V: TRBV9
DNA: TGTGCCAGCAGCGTTGCAGGGAGGGCCTACGAGCAGTACTTC
CDR3: CASSVAGRAYEQYF

size: NA
D: NA
J: TRBJ2-5
V: TRBV7-9
DNA: TGTGCCAGCAGCTTAGCGCAAGGGAGTAAAGAGACCCAGTACTTC
CDR3: CASSLAQGSKETQYF

size: few
D: TRBD1
J: TRBJ1-2
V: TRBV5-1
DNA: TGCGCCAGCAGCTTGGGGGACAGCGAATATGGCTACACCTTC
CDR3: CASSLGDSEYGYTF

size: many
D: NA
J: TRBJ1-2
V: TRBV12-3/TRBV12-4
DNA: TGTGCCAGCAGTTTACTTGATAACTATGGCTACACCTTC
CDR3: CASSLLDNYGYTF

size: few
D: NA
J: TRBJ2-3
V: TRBV4-1
DNA: TGCGCCAGCAGCCAAGAGCTCTCCAAGGCCACAGATACGCAGTATTTT
CDR3: CASSQELSKATDTQYF

size: NA
D: NA
J: TRBJ1-1
V: TRBV6-5
DNA: TGTGCCAGCAGTTACTCCTCGGCGAACACTGAAGCTTTCTTT
CDR3: CASSYSSANTEAFF

size: many
D: NA
J: TRBJ2-1
V: TRBV4-2
DNA: TGTGCCAGCAGCCAAGGATACAATGAGCAGTTCTTC
CDR3: CASSQGYNEQFF

size: few
D: TRBD1
J: TRBJ1-1
V: TRBV25-1
DNA: TGTGCCAGCGGGACAGGAAGCACTGAAGCTTTCTTT
CDR3: CASGTGSTEAFF

size: few
D: TRBD2
J: TRBJ2-2
V: TRBV6-1
DNA: TGTGCCAGCAAAGTAGCGGGAGGGCCCGGCGGGGAGCTGTTTTTT
CDR3: CASKVAGGPGGELFF

size: NA
D: NA
J: TRBJ1-2
V: TRBV27
DNA: TGTGCCACATGGGGGCCCTATGGCTACACCTTC
CDR3: CATWGPYGYTF

size: few
D: NA
J: TRBJ2-6
V: TRBV6-2/TRBV6-3
DNA: TGTGCCAGCAGTGCCTACGACTGGAGGGCCAACGTCCTGACTTTC
CDR3: CASSAYDWRANVLTF

size: NA
D: NA
J: TRBJ2-2
V: TRBV2
DNA: TGTGCCAGCAGTGAACGACAGCCTCCGAACACCGGGGAGCTGTTTTTT
CDR3: CASSERQPPNTGELFF

size: many
D: NA
J: TRBJ2-1
V: TRBV20-1
DNA: TGCAGTGCTAGAGAATTGGTTGGGGGCTTGAGCTCCTACAATGAGCAGTTCTTC
CDR3: CSARELVGGLSSYNEQFF

size: NA
D: TRBD2
J: TRBJ2-7
V: TRBV6-1
DNA: TGTGCCAGCAGTATGCGGGGGGCTCCCTACGAGCAGTACTTC
CDR3: CASSMRGAPYEQYF

size: many
D: NA
J: TRBJ1-2
V: TRBV3-1
DNA: TGTGCCAGCAGCCAAGCACGCCAGGGTGAACCCTATGGCTACACCTTC
CDR3: CASSQARQGEPYGYTF

size: many
D: NA
J: TRBJ1-2
V: TRBV29-1
DNA: TGCAGCGTGAGGATACAGGATAAAGATTCCGGCTACACCTTC
CDR3: CSVRIQDKDSGYTF